These 15 T cell receptor beta chains were sequenced from one sample in a study of blood T cell repertoires in COVID-19. Clones were sequenced by immunoSEQ multiplex PCR, and TCRdb holds only the in-frame ones, with some missing. This sample has roughly 290,000 clones; more than 70% occur once, and the top ten carry 6.5% to 9.5%. The sample consisted of peripheral blood. All receptors derive from a woman in her 50s who had recovered from COVID-19.

The chain couples TRBV7-9 to TRBJ2-1; D not resolved. V was cut by 1 base and J by 3 bases, with 10 bases left in between. CDR3 length equals 15 residues. Per germline, CDR1 SEHNR and CDR2 FQNEAQ (reference sequence). DNA of the CDR3: TGTGCCAGCAGCTTAGTAGTCGCAAGCTACAATGAGCAGTTCTTC. Encoded protein: CASSLVVASYNEQFF.

The rearrangement uses TRBV3-1 (or the pseudogene TRBV3-2) and TRBJ2-7; tentatively, D is TRBD2 (6 bases). From germline, CDR1 is LGHDT and CDR2 YNNKEL (reference sequence). This CDR3 has 17 residues. With 4 bases removed from V and 2 bases from J, the gap between germline ends came to 21 bases. CDR3 sequence: CASSLLRGGTVAYEQYF. CDR3 sequence (DNA): TGTGCCAGCAGCCTCTTACGAGGAGGGACCGTCGCCTACGAGCAGTACTTC.

The gene calls are TRBV7-9 and TRBJ2-2; 7 bases are a match to TRBD2. The ends lost 2 bases at V and 7 bases at J; junction bases unmatched: 4. CDR3 length: 14 amino acids. Looked up from germline, CDR1 is SEHNR and CDR2 is FQNEAQ (reference sequence). The CDR3 DNA follows: TGTGCCAGCAGCTTACGCGGGGGAGGCGGGGAGCTGTTTTTT. Translated: CASSLRGGGGELFF.

J is TRBJ2-1 and V is TRBV11-1, with 7 nucleotides matching TRBD2. The germline V gene encodes CDR1 SGHAT and CDR2 FQDESV (reference sequence). The V segment lost 5 bases and the J segment 2 bases; nucleotides outside the gene matches: 9. This CDR3 has 16 amino acids. CDR3 DNA: TGTGCCAGCAGCCGGGGGAGGGGTAACACCTACAATGAGCAGTTCTTC. It yields the protein CASSRGRGNTYNEQFF.

J is TRBJ2-3 and V is TRBV28; D is possibly TRBD1 (5 bases). This CDR3 is 16 amino acids long. Germline V gives CDR1 MDHEN, CDR2 SYDVKM. Trimming shortened V by 4 bases and J by 2 bases, and 16 bases separated the two germline ends. CDR3 sequence reads: CASSSFQTENTDTQYF. Written as DNA, the CDR3 is TGTGCCAGCAGTTCCTTCCAGACAGAGAACACAGATACGCAGTATTTT.

The chain recombines TRBV9 with TRBJ1-3, with D possibly matching TRBD1 (6 bases). Germline loops: CDR1 SGDLS, CDR2 YYNGEE. This CDR3 is built from 13 residues. Trimming took 5 bases from V and 9 from J, leaving 15 bases between them. CDR3 in DNA: TGTGCCAGCAGTGGTGGGGGCGAAGTCACCATATATTTT. It specifies CASSGGGEVTIYF.

The rearrangement uses TRBV5-4 and TRBJ2-7, with 8 bases fitting TRBD2. The ends lost 0 bases at V and 4 bases at J; junction bases unmatched: 6. Germline lookup yields CDR1 SGHNT and CDR2 YYREEE (reference sequence). The length of the CDR3 is 15 residues. As DNA, the CDR3 is TGTGCCAGCAGCTTGGTTGGGACTAGTGGGTACGAGCAGTACTTC. This codes for CASSLVGTSGYEQYF.

The chain couples TRBV9 to TRBJ1-2; TRBD1 aligns across 10 bases. The junction had 9 bases not matched to a gene; V was cut back by 4 bases and J by 6 bases. Per the germline V gene, CDR1 is SGDLS and CDR2 is YYNGEE. The CDR3 covers 15 residues. CDR3 loop: CASSPGTGDGDGYTF. The CDR3 bases are TGTGCCAGCAGCCCGGGGACAGGGGACGGCGATGGCTACACCTTC.

This chain links TRBV27 with TRBJ1-2, with D tentatively TRBD1 (5 bases). V shed 2 bases and J shed 5 bases, with 12 bases lying between them. This CDR3 is built from 14 residues. Germline V gives CDR1 MNHEY, CDR2 SMNVEV (reference sequence). CDR3: CASSLTGRTYGYTF. In nucleotides, the CDR3 is TGTGCCAGCAGTTTAACAGGCCGGACGTATGGCTACACCTTC.

This sequence joins TRBV7-8 and TRBJ1-2, with D possibly being TRBD1 (5 bases). CDR3 length equals 16 residues. Germline CDR1 is SGHVS and CDR2 is FQNEAQ. Trimming took 5 bases from V and 5 from J, leaving 21 bases between them. The CDR3 loop reads CASSPELGRGVYGYTF. The CDR3 DNA reads as TGTGCCAGCAGCCCCGAGCTCGGTCGGGGGGTTTATGGCTACACCTTC.

The V gene is TRBV5-4, the J gene TRBJ2-1, with D maybe TRBD1 (5 bases). Trimming took 0 bases from V and 8 from J, leaving 9 bases between them. CDR3 length: 13 amino acids. CDR1 and CDR2 from the germline V gene are SGHNT and YYREEE (reference sequence). CDR3 loop: CASSLDRSDEQFF. CDR3 nucleotides: TGTGCCAGCAGCTTGGACAGGTCGGATGAGCAGTTCTTC.

This chain connects TRBV7-2 to TRBJ1-1, with TRBD1 matching over 9 bases. V lost 7 bases, J lost 4 bases, and 7 bases stayed unmatched. CDR1 and CDR2 (germline): SGHTA, FQGNSA. This CDR3 region has 14 residues. This CDR3 reads CASNAQGASTEAFF. The CDR3 DNA follows: TGTGCCAGCAACGCACAGGGGGCGAGCACTGAAGCTTTCTTT.

This chain connects TRBV4-1 to TRBJ1-1, with D possibly being TRBD1 (6 bases). The V end was cut by 1 base, the J end by 12 bases, with 18 bases between. CDR3 length equals 14 residues. Germline loops: CDR1 MGHRA, CDR2 YSYEKL. The CDR3, as DNA: TGCGCCAGCAGCCAAGGGCCGGGACAAAGTTGGTCTTTCTTT. Amino acids: CASSQGPGQSWSFF.

The chain recombines TRBV5-6 with TRBJ2-7; TRBD1 is a possible D gene (5 bases). V lost 1 base and J lost 6, with 14 bases in between. This CDR3 is 14 amino acids long. Germline V gene data show CDR1 as SGHDT and CDR2 as YYEEEE. The CDR3 DNA reads as TGTGCCAGCAGCTTGATGGGGCGGCGGAGCGAGCAGTACTTC. It translates to CASSLMGRRSEQYF.

This clone was counted many times. The chain combines TRBV24-1 with TRBJ1-2; D not certain. Germline CDR1 is KGHDR and CDR2 is SFDVKD. V was trimmed by 3 bases and J by 7 bases, leaving 11 bases between them. This CDR3 contains 13 residues. CDR3 sequence reads: CATSDLRSGGYTF. CDR3 nucleotide sequence: TGTGCCACCAGTGATCTCCGGAGCGGTGGCTACACCTTC.